The 3 T cell receptor beta chains below were found in one sample sequenced in a study of T-cell memory formation after mild COVID-19. TCRdb reprocessed the 5' RACE reads via MiXCR and lists one record per CDR3 protein. Of roughly 200,000 distinct CDR3 sequences listed, 16% are singletons. The sample consisted of PBMCs or a T cell subset sorted from them (not recorded which). Receptor source: an adult woman who had mild COVID-19 (a few samples of this study predate the infection). Cell type and time point are not known.

The chain combines TRBV7-8 with TRBJ1-1; 8 nucleotides agree with TRBD1. This CDR3 is built from 15 residues. Trimming cost V 4 bases and J 0 bases; bases outside gene matches: 4. The germline V gene encodes CDR1 SGHVS and CDR2 FQNEAQ. The CDR3 spells CASSSRTGMNTEAFF. In nucleotides, the CDR3 is TGTGCCAGCAGCTCTAGGACAGGGATGAACACTGAAGCTTTCTTT.

This clonotype was counted a few times. The chain combines TRBV7-2 with TRBJ1-2, with no clear D. This CDR3 contains 13 residues. Germline assignment: CDR1 SGHTA and CDR2 FQGNSA. V gave up 2 bases and J gave up 3 bases, with 7 bases separating them. The CDR3 DNA reads TGTGCCAGCAGCTTATCACGGGACTATGGCTACACCTTC. Translating it yields CASSLSRDYGYTF. Variable domain in full (rest from reference TRBV7-2 and TRBJ1-2): GAGVSQSPSNKVTEKGKDVELRCDPISGHTALYWYRQSLGQGLEFLIYFQGNSAPDKSGLPSDRFSAERTGGSVSTLTIQRTQQEDSAVYLCASSLSRDYGYTFGSGTRLTVV.

This clonotype was detected only a few times. The chain has TRBV10-3 and TRBJ2-1, with TRBD2 identical over 9 bases. The CDR3 loop spans 15 amino acids. CDR1 is ENHRY and CDR2 is SYGVKD in the germline V gene. The trim removed 4 bases at V and 5 bases at J, leaving 6 bases unmatched. In nucleotides, the CDR3 is TGTGCCATCAGTGCCATTAGCGGGGGAGACAATGAGCAGTTCTTC. This sequence encodes CAISAISGGDNEQFF.